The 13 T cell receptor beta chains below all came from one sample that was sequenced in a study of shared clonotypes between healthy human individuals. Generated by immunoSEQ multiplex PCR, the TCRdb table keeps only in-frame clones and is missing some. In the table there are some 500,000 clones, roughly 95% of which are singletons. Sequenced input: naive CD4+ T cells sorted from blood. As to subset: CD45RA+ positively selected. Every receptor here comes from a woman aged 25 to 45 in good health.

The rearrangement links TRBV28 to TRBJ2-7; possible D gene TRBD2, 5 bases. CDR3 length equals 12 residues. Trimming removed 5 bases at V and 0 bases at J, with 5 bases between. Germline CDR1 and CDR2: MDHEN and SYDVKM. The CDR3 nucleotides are TGTGCCAGCAGTGAGGGCTCCTACGAGCAGTACTTC. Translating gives CASSEGSYEQYF.

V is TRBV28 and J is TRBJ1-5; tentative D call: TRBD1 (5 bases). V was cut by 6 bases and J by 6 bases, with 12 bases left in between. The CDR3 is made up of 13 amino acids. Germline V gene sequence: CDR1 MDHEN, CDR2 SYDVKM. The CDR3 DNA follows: TGTGCCAGCAGGCGACAGTTAGGTCAGCCCCAGCATTTT. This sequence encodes CASRRQLGQPQHF.

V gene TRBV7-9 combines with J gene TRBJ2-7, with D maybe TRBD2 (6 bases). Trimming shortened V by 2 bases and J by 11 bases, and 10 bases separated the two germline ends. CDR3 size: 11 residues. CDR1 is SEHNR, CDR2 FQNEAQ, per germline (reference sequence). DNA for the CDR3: TGTGCCAGCAGCTTATCTAGCGTGGAGTACTTC. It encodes CASSLSSVEYF. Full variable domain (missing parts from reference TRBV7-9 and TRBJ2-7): DTGVSQNPRHKITKRGQNVTFRCDPISEHNRLYWYRQTLGQGPEFLTYFQNEAQLEKSRLLSDRFSAERPKGSFSTLEIQRTEQGDSAMYLCASSLSSVEYFGPGTRLTVT.

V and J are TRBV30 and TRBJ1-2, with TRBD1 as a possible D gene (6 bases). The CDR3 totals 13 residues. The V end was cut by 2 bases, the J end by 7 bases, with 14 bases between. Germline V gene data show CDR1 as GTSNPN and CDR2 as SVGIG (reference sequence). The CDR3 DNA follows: TGTGCCTGGAGTCCCCAGGGGAAGGGTGGCTACACCTTC. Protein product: CAWSPQGKGGYTF. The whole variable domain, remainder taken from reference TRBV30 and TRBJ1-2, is SQTIHQWPATLVQPVGSPLSLECTVEGTSNPNLYWYRQAAGRGLQLLFYSVGIGQISSEVPQNLSASRPQDRQFILSSKKLLLSDSGFYLCAWSPQGKGGYTFGSGTRLTVV.

CDR3 region: CAWSVLSRNEQYF. The CDR3 coding sequence is TGTGCCTGGAGTGTACTTTCTCGAAACGAGCAGTACTTC. V is TRBV30 and J is TRBJ2-7; D remains ambiguous. The V end was cut by 0 bases, the J end by 5 bases, with 11 bases between. The CDR3 totals 13 residues. Germline CDR1 reads GTSNPN; CDR2 reads SVGIG (reference sequence).

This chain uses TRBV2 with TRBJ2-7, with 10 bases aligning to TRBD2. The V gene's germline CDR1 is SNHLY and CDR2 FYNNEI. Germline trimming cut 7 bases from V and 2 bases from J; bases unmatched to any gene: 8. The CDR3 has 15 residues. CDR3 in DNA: TGTGCCAGCACGGTATCTAGCGGGAGCCCCTACGAGCAGTACTTC. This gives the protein CASTVSSGSPYEQYF.

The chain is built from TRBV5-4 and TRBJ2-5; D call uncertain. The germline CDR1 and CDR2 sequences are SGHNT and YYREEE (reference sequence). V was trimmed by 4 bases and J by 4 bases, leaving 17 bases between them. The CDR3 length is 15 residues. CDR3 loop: CASSVRFRGRETQYF. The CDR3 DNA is TGTGCCAGCAGCGTTCGTTTCCGTGGCAGAGAGACCCAGTACTTC.

CDR3 sequence reads: CASSRRVGLAGYNEQFF. CDR3 DNA: TGCGCCAGCAGCAGGAGGGTCGGGCTAGCGGGTTACAATGAGCAGTTCTTC. This rearrangement joins TRBV5-1 to TRBJ2-1; 8 bases align to TRBD2. V lost 4 bases and J lost 4; bases outside the gene matches: 13. Looked up from germline, CDR1 is SGHRS and CDR2 is YFSETQ. This CDR3 has 17 residues.

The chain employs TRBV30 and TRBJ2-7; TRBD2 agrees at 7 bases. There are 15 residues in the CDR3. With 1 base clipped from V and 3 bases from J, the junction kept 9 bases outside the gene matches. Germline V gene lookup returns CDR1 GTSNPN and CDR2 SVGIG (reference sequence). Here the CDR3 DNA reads TGTGCCTGGAGTGGGGAGGGGCGCGTGGTCTACGAGCAGTACTTC. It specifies CAWSGEGRVVYEQYF.

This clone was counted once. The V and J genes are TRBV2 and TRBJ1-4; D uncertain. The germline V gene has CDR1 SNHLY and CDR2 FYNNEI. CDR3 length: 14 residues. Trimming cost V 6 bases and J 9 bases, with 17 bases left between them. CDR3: CASSTGPLQKKLFF. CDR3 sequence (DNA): TGTGCCAGCAGCACCGGGCCTCTACAGAAAAAACTGTTTTTT.

CDR3 in amino acids: CASSLAPVTNYGYTF. CDR3 coding DNA: TGTGCCAGCAGTCTGGCCCCCGTCACCAACTATGGCTACACCTTC. The V and J genes are TRBV28 and TRBJ1-2; D ambiguous. The germline V gene encodes CDR1 MDHEN and CDR2 SYDVKM. Deletions cut 5 bases from V and 2 bases from J, with 15 bases between. This CDR3 has 15 amino acids.

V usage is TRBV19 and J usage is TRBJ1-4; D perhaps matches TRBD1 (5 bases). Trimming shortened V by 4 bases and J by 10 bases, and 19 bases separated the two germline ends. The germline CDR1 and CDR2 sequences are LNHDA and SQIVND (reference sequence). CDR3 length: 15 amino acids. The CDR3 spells CASSTDQGRGRKLFF. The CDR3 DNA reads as TGTGCCAGTAGTACAGACCAGGGACGTGGCAGAAAACTGTTTTTT.

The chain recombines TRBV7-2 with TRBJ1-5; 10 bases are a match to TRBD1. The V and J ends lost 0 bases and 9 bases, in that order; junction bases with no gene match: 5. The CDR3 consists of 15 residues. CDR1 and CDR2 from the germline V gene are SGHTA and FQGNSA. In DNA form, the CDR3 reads TGTGCCAGCAGCTTAGCTCCGGGACAGGGGATGCCCCAGCATTTT. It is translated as CASSLAPGQGMPQHF.